The rows below give T cell receptor beta chains drawn from one sample of a study of blood T cell repertoires in COVID-19. Only in-frame clones appear in the TCRdb table, and some are missing; sequencing was by immunoSEQ multiplex PCR. The sample contains fewer than 250,000 clones, 82% of which appear only once. The sample consisted of peripheral blood. All receptors come from an older woman with COVID-19, enrolled during active disease. Both conserved end residues are part of each CDR3. D genes are given only for firm matches. For some rows the clone size is stated as once, few or many, or as a class when expanded; others skip it.

clone size: -
J gene: TRBJ2-2
V gene: TRBV9
D gene: TRBD1
CDR3 DNA: TGTGCCAGCAGCGCCGGGACAGGACTTTACACCGGGGAGCTGTTTTTT
CDR3 protein: CASSAGTGLYTGELFF

clone size: -
J gene: TRBJ2-1
V gene: TRBV5-5
D gene: -
CDR3 DNA: TGTGCCAGCAGCGGCTTGTGGAGGTCCCCGAACAATGAGCAGTTCTTC
CDR3 protein: CASSGLWRSPNNEQFF

clone size: -
J gene: TRBJ1-4
V gene: TRBV2
D gene: -
CDR3 DNA: TGTGCCAGCAGAGACCGGGACACCCAAAATGAAAAACTGTTTTTT
CDR3 protein: CASRDRDTQNEKLFF

clone size: -
J gene: TRBJ2-7
V gene: TRBV5-1
D gene: TRBD2
CDR3 DNA: TGCGCCAGCAGCCCATCGGGACTAGCGGTCTTTTACGAGCAGTACTTC
CDR3 protein: CASSPSGLAVFYEQYF

clone size: -
J gene: TRBJ1-2
V gene: TRBV6-5
D gene: -
CDR3 DNA: TGTGCCAGCAGTTACTCTCTAAACTATGGCTACACCTTC
CDR3 protein: CASSYSLNYGYTF

clone size: -
J gene: TRBJ1-1
V gene: TRBV19
D gene: TRBD1
CDR3 DNA: TGTGCCAGCAGCTGGGGACAGGGGTGGACTGAAGCTTTCTTT
CDR3 protein: CASSWGQGWTEAFF

clone size: -
J gene: TRBJ2-2
V gene: TRBV6-4
D gene: -
CDR3 DNA: TGTGCCAGCAGTTCTATAGCGGCCAACACCGGGGAGCTGTTTTTT
CDR3 protein: CASSSIAANTGELFF

clone size: -
J gene: TRBJ1-5
V gene: TRBV15
D gene: -
CDR3 DNA: TGTGCCACCAGCTGGGAGAGACACAGCAATCAGCCCCAGCATTTT
CDR3 protein: CATSWERHSNQPQHF

clone size: once
J gene: TRBJ1-1
V gene: TRBV5-4
D gene: -
CDR3 DNA: TGTGCCAGCAGCTTTACACTTGGGGCCACTGAAGCTTTCTTT
CDR3 protein: CASSFTLGATEAFF

clone size: many
J gene: TRBJ1-3
V gene: TRBV7-9
D gene: -
CDR3 DNA: TGTGCCAGCAGCTTAGTGGGCAGCTACTCTGGAAACACCATATATTTT
CDR3 protein: CASSLVGSYSGNTIYF

clone size: once
J gene: TRBJ1-2
V gene: TRBV2
D gene: TRBD1
CDR3 DNA: TGTGCCAGCAGTCAGTCCCGGGACAGGGAATCCTTTGGTGGCTACACCTTC
CDR3 protein: CASSQSRDRESFGGYTF

clone size: -
J gene: TRBJ2-2
V gene: TRBV19
D gene: -
CDR3 DNA: TGTGCCAGTAGTATGACAGGAAACACCGGGGAGCTGTTTTTT
CDR3 protein: CASSMTGNTGELFF

clone size: -
J gene: TRBJ1-1
V gene: TRBV6-5
D gene: -
CDR3 DNA: TGTGCCAGCAGATTACAGGGTTCGGACACTGAAGCTTTCTTT
CDR3 protein: CASRLQGSDTEAFF

clone size: -
J gene: TRBJ2-3
V gene: TRBV24-1
D gene: -
CDR3 DNA: TGTGCCACCAGCTGGACAGACAGCACAGATACGCAGTATTTT
CDR3 protein: CATSWTDSTDTQYF

clone size: -
J gene: TRBJ2-2
V gene: TRBV2
D gene: -
CDR3 DNA: TGTGCCAGCAGTGAAGCGCGGGGATGGACCGGGGAGCTGTTTTTT
CDR3 protein: CASSEARGWTGELFF

clone size: -
J gene: TRBJ2-3
V gene: TRBV9
D gene: TRBD2
CDR3 DNA: TGTGCCAGCAGCGTTTATAGCGGGGGGATGACAGATACGCAGTATTTT
CDR3 protein: CASSVYSGGMTDTQYF

clone size: -
J gene: TRBJ2-2
V gene: TRBV9
D gene: -
CDR3 DNA: TGTGCCAGCAGCGTAGGGCTAGCCAACGGGGAGCTGTTTTTT
CDR3 protein: CASSVGLANGELFF

clone size: -
J gene: TRBJ1-2
V gene: TRBV2
D gene: TRBD1
CDR3 DNA: TGTGCCAGCAGTGAAAGAGGGGGCACGGATGGCTACACCTTC
CDR3 protein: CASSERGGTDGYTF

clone size: -
J gene: TRBJ1-6
V gene: TRBV28
D gene: -
CDR3 DNA: TGTGCCAGCACCCCCACCCCGGAGAATTCACCCCTCCACTTT
CDR3 protein: CASTPTPENSPLHF

clone size: -
J gene: TRBJ1-2
V gene: TRBV19
D gene: -
CDR3 DNA: TGTGCCAGTAGTATTCGTTTCGACAGGAACTATGGCTACACCTTC
CDR3 protein: CASSIRFDRNYGYTF

clone size: -
J gene: TRBJ2-3
V gene: TRBV6-5
D gene: TRBD1
CDR3 DNA: TGTGCCAGCAGACCCGGACAGGTAGGAGATACGCAGTATTTT
CDR3 protein: CASRPGQVGDTQYF

clone size: few
J gene: TRBJ2-3
V gene: TRBV3-1/TRBV3-2
D gene: -
CDR3 DNA: TGTGCCAGCAGCCAAGCCTTCGGGGGCACAGATACGCAGTATTTT
CDR3 protein: CASSQAFGGTDTQYF

clone size: -
J gene: TRBJ2-2
V gene: TRBV27
D gene: -
CDR3 DNA: TGTGCCAGCAGTTTATTCCGGGGGAACTTCGCGAACACCGGGGAGCTGTTTTTT
CDR3 protein: CASSLFRGNFANTGELFF

clone size: -
J gene: TRBJ1-4
V gene: TRBV6-1
D gene: -
CDR3 DNA: TGTGCCAGCAGTGAAGCGCGGGGGGGAGGCGAAAAACTGTTTTTT
CDR3 protein: CASSEARGGGEKLFF

clone size: -
J gene: TRBJ2-7
V gene: TRBV6-1
D gene: TRBD1
CDR3 DNA: TGTGCCAGCAGTGAAGGGGACAGGGCCTACGAGCAGTACTTC
CDR3 protein: CASSEGDRAYEQYF

clone size: few
J gene: TRBJ1-1
V gene: TRBV10-3
D gene: -
CDR3 DNA: TGTGCCATCACCGCGGGCCCGAACACTGAAGCTTTCTTT
CDR3 protein: CAITAGPNTEAFF

clone size: once
J gene: TRBJ1-2
V gene: TRBV19
D gene: -
CDR3 DNA: TGTGCCAGTAGAGACACCGGTAACTATGGCTACACCTTC
CDR3 protein: CASRDTGNYGYTF

clone size: -
J gene: TRBJ2-2
V gene: TRBV3-1/TRBV3-2
D gene: -
CDR3 DNA: TGTGCCAGCAGCCACGGTGGGCCCGGGGAGCTGTTTTTT
CDR3 protein: CASSHGGPGELFF

clone size: -
J gene: TRBJ1-1
V gene: TRBV5-1
D gene: TRBD1
CDR3 DNA: TGCGCCAGCAGCACGGGACAGGGGAACACTGAAGCTTTCTTT
CDR3 protein: CASSTGQGNTEAFF

clone size: -
J gene: TRBJ1-4
V gene: TRBV3-1/TRBV3-2
D gene: TRBD1
CDR3 DNA: TGTGCCAGCAGCCAAGGGACAGGGGAAGAAAAACTGTTTTTT
CDR3 protein: CASSQGTGEEKLFF

clone size: -
J gene: TRBJ2-3
V gene: TRBV2
D gene: -
CDR3 DNA: TGTGCCAGCAGTGTGAGGATGGCAGATACGCAGTATTTT
CDR3 protein: CASSVRMADTQYF

clone size: -
J gene: TRBJ2-2
V gene: TRBV7-3
D gene: TRBD2
CDR3 DNA: TGTGCCAGCAGCTCACGGACTAGCGGGACCGGGGAGCTGTTTTTT
CDR3 protein: CASSSRTSGTGELFF

clone size: -
J gene: TRBJ1-5
V gene: TRBV7-2
D gene: -
CDR3 DNA: TGTGCCAGCAGCGTCCACGAGGGAGACTACAATCAGCCCCAGCATTTT
CDR3 protein: CASSVHEGDYNQPQHF

clone size: -
J gene: TRBJ1-6
V gene: TRBV14
D gene: -
CDR3 DNA: TGTGCCAGCAGCCAAGATTCTCCTCTCGGGGGATATAATTCACCCCTCCACTTT
CDR3 protein: CASSQDSPLGGYNSPLHF

clone size: many
J gene: TRBJ1-6
V gene: TRBV28
D gene: -
CDR3 DNA: TGTGCCAGTACGGGAGGGGGAGGAGGATCACCCCTCCACTTT
CDR3 protein: CASTGGGGGSPLHF

clone size: -
J gene: TRBJ2-7
V gene: TRBV19
D gene: TRBD1
CDR3 DNA: TGTGCCAGTAGTATTAGAGGACAGGACTACGAGCAGTACTTC
CDR3 protein: CASSIRGQDYEQYF

clone size: -
J gene: TRBJ1-4
V gene: TRBV4-1
D gene: TRBD1
CDR3 DNA: TGCGCCAGCAGCCAACCGGGACAGGGGAGTGAAAAACTGTTTTTT
CDR3 protein: CASSQPGQGSEKLFF

clone size: -
J gene: TRBJ2-5
V gene: TRBV28
D gene: TRBD1
CDR3 DNA: TGTGCCAGCAGTTTAAGGATGGGACAGGGGTTGGAGACCCAGTACTTC
CDR3 protein: CASSLRMGQGLETQYF

clone size: -
J gene: TRBJ1-6
V gene: TRBV28
D gene: -
CDR3 DNA: TGTGCCAGCAGTCCCTATACGACCGGGTTTAGCTCCTATAATTCACCCCTCCACTTT
CDR3 protein: CASSPYTTGFSSYNSPLHF

clone size: -
J gene: TRBJ2-7
V gene: TRBV5-1
D gene: TRBD2
CDR3 DNA: TGCGCCAGCAGCTTGGGGATAGCGGGAGGCCGAAGCGGTGGGTACGAGCAGTACTTC
CDR3 protein: CASSLGIAGGRSGGYEQYF

clone size: -
J gene: TRBJ2-7
V gene: TRBV29-1
D gene: TRBD1
CDR3 DNA: TGCAGCGTTCAACGGGACAGAGACTACGAGCAGTACTTC
CDR3 protein: CSVQRDRDYEQYF

clone size: -
J gene: TRBJ2-1
V gene: TRBV3-1/TRBV3-2
D gene: -
CDR3 DNA: TGTGCCAGCAGCCAAGATTTTATCCGGGAGCAGTTCTTC
CDR3 protein: CASSQDFIREQFF

clone size: few
J gene: TRBJ1-6
V gene: TRBV7-7
D gene: -
CDR3 DNA: TGTGCTAGCCCAAAGCCGACAGGAAGGGCAGGGGTATATAATTCACCCCTCCACTTT
CDR3 protein: CASPKPTGRAGVYNSPLHF

clone size: -
J gene: TRBJ2-7
V gene: TRBV3-1/TRBV3-2
D gene: TRBD1
CDR3 DNA: TGTGCCAGCAGCCAACCGGGACAGACCTACGAGCAGTACTTC
CDR3 protein: CASSQPGQTYEQYF

clone size: -
J gene: TRBJ2-1
V gene: TRBV6-4
D gene: TRBD1
CDR3 DNA: TGTGCCAGCAGTCCCACAGGGGAGAATTACAATGAGCAGTTCTTC
CDR3 protein: CASSPTGENYNEQFF

clone size: few
J gene: TRBJ1-6
V gene: TRBV6-5
D gene: TRBD1
CDR3 DNA: TGTGCCAGCAGCCGGGGACAGGGAGCCCTCCACTTT
CDR3 protein: CASSRGQGALHF

clone size: -
J gene: TRBJ2-1
V gene: TRBV24-1
D gene: TRBD2
CDR3 DNA: TGTGCCACCAGTGAGAGGGACTACACCTACAATGAGCAGTTCTTC
CDR3 protein: CATSERDYTYNEQFF

clone size: few
J gene: TRBJ2-5
V gene: TRBV24-1
D gene: TRBD2
CDR3 DNA: TGTGCCACCAGTGACTCCGGGGCCGGGAGGGGGGAGACCCAGTACTTC
CDR3 protein: CATSDSGAGRGETQYF

clone size: -
J gene: TRBJ1-5
V gene: TRBV19
D gene: -
CDR3 DNA: TGTGCCAGTAGTATCCCCGGCAGGGGCAGCAATCAGCCCCAGCATTTT
CDR3 protein: CASSIPGRGSNQPQHF

clone size: -
J gene: TRBJ2-1
V gene: TRBV19
D gene: -
CDR3 DNA: TGTGCCAGTAGTACAATAAAGGGGGGGCCTGATGAGCAGTTCTTC
CDR3 protein: CASSTIKGGPDEQFF

clone size: -
J gene: TRBJ1-2
V gene: TRBV2
D gene: TRBD1
CDR3 DNA: TGTGCCAGCAGAGAAGGACAGGGATGGTATGGCTACACCTTC
CDR3 protein: CASREGQGWYGYTF